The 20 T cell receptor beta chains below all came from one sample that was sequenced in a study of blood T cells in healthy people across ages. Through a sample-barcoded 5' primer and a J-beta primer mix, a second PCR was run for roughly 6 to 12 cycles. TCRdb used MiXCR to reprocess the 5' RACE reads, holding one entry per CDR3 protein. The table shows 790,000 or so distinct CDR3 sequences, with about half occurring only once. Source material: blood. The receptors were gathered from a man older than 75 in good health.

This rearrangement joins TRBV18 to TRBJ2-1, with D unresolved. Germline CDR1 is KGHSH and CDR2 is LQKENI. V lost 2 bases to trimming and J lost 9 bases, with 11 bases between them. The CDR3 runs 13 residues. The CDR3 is CASSPGRGIEQFF. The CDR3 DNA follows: TGTGCCAGCTCACCAGGTCGAGGTATTGAGCAGTTCTTC. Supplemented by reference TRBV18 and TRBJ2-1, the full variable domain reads NAGVMQNPRHLVRRRGQEARLRCSPMKGHSHVYWYRQLPEEGLKFMVYLQKENIIDESGMPKERFSAEFPKEGPSILRIQQVVRGDSAAYFCASSPGRGIEQFFGPGTRLTVL.

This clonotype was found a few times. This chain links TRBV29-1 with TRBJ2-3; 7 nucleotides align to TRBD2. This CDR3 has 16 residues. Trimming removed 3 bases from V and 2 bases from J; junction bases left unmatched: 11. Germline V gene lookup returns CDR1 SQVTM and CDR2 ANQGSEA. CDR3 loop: CSVDGASGYHTDTQYF. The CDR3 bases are TGCAGCGTTGACGGGGCTAGCGGCTACCACACAGATACGCAGTATTTT.

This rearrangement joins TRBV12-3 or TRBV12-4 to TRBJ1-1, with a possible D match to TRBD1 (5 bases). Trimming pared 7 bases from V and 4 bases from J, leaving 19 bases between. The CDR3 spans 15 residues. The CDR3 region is CASTSAGGGSTEAFF. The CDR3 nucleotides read TGTGCCAGCACCTCCGCCGGGGGTGGGAGCACTGAAGCTTTCTTT.

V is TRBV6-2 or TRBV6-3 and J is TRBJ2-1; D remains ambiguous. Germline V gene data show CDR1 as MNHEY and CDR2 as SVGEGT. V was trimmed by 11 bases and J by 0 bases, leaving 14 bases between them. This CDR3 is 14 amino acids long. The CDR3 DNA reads TGTGCCGGCATGGTGATGAGCTCCTACAATGAGCAGTTCTTC. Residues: CAGMVMSSYNEQFF.

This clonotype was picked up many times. CDR3 sequence reads: CSARYPSGRAVDTQYF. CDR3 DNA sequence: TGCAGTGCTAGATACCCTAGCGGGAGGGCCGTAGATACGCAGTATTTT. The chain carries TRBV20-1 and TRBJ2-3; 12 nucleotides align to TRBD2. The CDR3 is 16 residues long. Germline CDR1 and CDR2: DFQATT and SNEGSKA (reference sequence). V was clipped by 2 bases and J by 5 bases; unmatched bases: 8.

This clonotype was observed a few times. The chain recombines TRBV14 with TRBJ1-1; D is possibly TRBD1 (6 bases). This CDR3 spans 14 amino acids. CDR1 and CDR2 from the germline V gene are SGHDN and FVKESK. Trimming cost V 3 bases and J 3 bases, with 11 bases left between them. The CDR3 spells CASSHLQGYTEAFF. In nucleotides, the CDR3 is TGTGCCAGCAGCCACTTACAGGGATACACTGAAGCTTTCTTT.

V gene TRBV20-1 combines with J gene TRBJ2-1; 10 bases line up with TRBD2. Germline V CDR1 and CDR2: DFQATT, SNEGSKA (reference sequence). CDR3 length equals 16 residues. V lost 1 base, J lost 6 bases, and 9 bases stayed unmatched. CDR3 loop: CSARGPTSGGGNEQFF. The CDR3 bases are TGCAGTGCTAGAGGACCCACCAGCGGGGGGGGCAATGAGCAGTTCTTC.

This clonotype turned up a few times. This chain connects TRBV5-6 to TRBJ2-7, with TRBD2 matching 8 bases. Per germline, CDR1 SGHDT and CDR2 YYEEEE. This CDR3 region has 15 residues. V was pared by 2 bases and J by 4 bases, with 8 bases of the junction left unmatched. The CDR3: CASSFTGLAAYEQYF. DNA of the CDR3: TGTGCCAGCAGCTTTACTGGACTAGCCGCATACGAGCAGTACTTC.

The CDR3 here is CAISGGGNEQFF. CDR3 nucleotide sequence: TGTGCCATCAGCGGAGGGGGCAATGAGCAGTTCTTC. V usage is TRBV10-3 and J usage is TRBJ2-1; D assignment may be TRBD1 or TRBD2 (6 bases each). There are 12 residues in the CDR3. Per the germline V gene, CDR1 is ENHRY and CDR2 is SYGVKD. V lost 6 bases to trimming and J lost 6 bases, with 9 bases between them.

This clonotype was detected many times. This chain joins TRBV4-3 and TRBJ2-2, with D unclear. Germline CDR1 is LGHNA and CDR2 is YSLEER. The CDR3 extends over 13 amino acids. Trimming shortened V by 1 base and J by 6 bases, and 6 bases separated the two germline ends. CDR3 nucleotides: TGCGCCAGCAGCCAAGTGATACCCGGGGAGCTGTTTTTT. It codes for CASSQVIPGELFF.

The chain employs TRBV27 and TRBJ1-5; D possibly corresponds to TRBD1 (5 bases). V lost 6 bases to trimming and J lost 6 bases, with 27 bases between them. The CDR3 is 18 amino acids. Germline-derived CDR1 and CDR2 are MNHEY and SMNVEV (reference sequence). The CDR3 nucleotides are TGTGCCAGCAGCCCTGGGGGGGACGGAATCCTCCCCATTCAGCCCCAGCATTTT. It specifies CASSPGGDGILPIQPQHF.

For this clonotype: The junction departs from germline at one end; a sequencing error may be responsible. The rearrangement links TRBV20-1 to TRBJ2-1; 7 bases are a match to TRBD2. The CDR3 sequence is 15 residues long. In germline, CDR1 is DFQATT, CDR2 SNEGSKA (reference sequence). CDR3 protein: CGASRTSVTYNEQFF. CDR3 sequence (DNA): TGCGGTGCTAGTAGAACTAGCGTTACCTACAATGAGCAGTTCTTC.

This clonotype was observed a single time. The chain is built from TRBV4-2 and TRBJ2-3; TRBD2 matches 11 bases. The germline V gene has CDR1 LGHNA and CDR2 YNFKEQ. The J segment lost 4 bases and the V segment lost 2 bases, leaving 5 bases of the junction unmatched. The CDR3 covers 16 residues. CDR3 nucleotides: TGTGCCAGCAGCCAAAGACTAGCGGGGAGCGCAGATACGCAGTATTTT. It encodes CASSQRLAGSADTQYF.

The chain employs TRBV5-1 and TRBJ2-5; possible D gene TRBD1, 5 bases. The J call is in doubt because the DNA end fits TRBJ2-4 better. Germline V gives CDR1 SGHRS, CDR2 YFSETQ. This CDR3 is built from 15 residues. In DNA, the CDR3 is TGCGCCAGCAGCTTGGTCTCCGGGCAGGGAAACATTCAGTACTTC. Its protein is CASSLVSGQGNIQYF.

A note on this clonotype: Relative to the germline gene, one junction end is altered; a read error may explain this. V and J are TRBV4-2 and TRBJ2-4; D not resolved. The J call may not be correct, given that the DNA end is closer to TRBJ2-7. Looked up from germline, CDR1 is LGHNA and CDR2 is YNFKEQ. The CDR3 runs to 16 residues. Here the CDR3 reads CANSQETAARPYEQYF. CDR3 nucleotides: TGTGCCAACAGCCAAGAAACCGCGGCTAGACCCTACGAGCAGTACTTC.

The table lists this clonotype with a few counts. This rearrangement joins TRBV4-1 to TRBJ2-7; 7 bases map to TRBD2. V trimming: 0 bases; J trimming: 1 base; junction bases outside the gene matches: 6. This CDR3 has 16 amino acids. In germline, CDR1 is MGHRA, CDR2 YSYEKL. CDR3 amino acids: CASSQDQGGSSYEQYF. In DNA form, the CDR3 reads TGCGCCAGCAGCCAAGATCAAGGCGGGAGTTCCTACGAGCAGTACTTC.

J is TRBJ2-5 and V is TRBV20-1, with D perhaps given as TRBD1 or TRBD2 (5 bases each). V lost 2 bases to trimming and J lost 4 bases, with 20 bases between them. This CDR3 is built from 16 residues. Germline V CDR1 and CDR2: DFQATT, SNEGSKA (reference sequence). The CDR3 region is CSARPPFGGVGETQYF. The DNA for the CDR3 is TGCAGTGCTAGACCCCCCTTTGGGGGAGTTGGAGAGACCCAGTACTTC.

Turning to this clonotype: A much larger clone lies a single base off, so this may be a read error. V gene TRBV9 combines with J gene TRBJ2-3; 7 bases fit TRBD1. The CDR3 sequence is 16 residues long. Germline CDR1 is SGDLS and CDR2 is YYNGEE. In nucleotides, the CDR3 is TGTGTCAGCAGCGTAGACCAGGGGGTTAGCACAGATACGCAGTATTTT. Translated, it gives CVSSVDQGVSTDTQYF.

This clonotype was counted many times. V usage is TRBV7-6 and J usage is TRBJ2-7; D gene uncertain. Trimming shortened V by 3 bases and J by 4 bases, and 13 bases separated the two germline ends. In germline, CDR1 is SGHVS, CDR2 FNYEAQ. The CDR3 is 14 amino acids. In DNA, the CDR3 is TGTGCCAGCAGCTTGAAAGGGTCTAGGTACGAGCAGTACTTC. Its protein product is CASSLKGSRYEQYF.

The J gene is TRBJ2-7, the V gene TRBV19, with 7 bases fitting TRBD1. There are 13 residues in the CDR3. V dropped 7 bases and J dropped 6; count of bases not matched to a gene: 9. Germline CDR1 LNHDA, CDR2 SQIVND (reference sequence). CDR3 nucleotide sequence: TGTGCCAGTACCGTTTCTCCAGGGGGCGAGCAGTACTTC. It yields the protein CASTVSPGGEQYF.